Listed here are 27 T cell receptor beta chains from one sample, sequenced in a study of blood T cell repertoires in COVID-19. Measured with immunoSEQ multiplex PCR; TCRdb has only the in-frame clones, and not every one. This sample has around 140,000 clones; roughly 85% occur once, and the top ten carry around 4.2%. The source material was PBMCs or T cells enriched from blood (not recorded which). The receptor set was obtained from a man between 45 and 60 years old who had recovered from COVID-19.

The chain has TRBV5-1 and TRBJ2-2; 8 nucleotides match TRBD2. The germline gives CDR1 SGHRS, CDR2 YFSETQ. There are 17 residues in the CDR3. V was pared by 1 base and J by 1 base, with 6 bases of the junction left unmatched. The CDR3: CASSLRSLAGNTGELFF. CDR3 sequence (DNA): TGCGCCAGCAGCTTGCGCTCTCTAGCGGGGAACACCGGGGAGCTGTTTTTT. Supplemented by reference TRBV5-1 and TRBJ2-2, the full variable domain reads KAGVTQTPRYLIKTRGQQVTLSCSPISGHRSVSWYQQTPGQGLQFLFEYFSETQRNKGNFPGRFSGRQFSNSRSEMNVSTLELGDSALYLCASSLRSLAGNTGELFFGEGSRLTVL.

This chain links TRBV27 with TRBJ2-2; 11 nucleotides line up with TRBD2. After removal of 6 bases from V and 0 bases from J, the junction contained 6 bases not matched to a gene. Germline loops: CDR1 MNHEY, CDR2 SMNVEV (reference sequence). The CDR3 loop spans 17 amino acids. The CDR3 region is CASSSTTSGANTGELFF. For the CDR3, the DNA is TGTGCCAGCAGCTCAACGACTAGCGGGGCGAACACCGGGGAGCTGTTTTTT.

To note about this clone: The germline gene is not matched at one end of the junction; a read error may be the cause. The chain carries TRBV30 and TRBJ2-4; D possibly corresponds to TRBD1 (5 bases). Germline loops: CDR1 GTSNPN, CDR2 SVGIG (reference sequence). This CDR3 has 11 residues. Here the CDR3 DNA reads TGTGCCTGGAGTGCCCAACAGGTTATGTCCTTC. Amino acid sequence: CAWSAQQVMSF. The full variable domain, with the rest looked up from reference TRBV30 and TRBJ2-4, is SQTIHQWPATLVQPVGSPLSLECTVEGTSNPNLYWYRQAAGRGLQLLFYSVGIGQISSEVPQNLSASRPQDRQFILSSKKLLLSDSGFYLCAWSAQQVMSFGAGTRLSVL.

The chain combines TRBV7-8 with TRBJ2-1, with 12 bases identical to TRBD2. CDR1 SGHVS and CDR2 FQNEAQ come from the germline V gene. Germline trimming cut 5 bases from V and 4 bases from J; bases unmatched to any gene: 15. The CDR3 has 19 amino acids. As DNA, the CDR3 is TGTGCCAGCAGCCGAGACGTGGCCCGGACTAGCGGGACGTACAATGAGCAGTTCTTC. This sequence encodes CASSRDVARTSGTYNEQFF.

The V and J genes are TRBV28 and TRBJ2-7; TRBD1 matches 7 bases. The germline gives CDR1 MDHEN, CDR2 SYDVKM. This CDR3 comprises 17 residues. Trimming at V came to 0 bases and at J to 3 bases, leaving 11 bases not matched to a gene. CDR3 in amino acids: CASSLWGQGTAIYEQYF. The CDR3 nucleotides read TGTGCCAGCAGTTTATGGGGACAAGGGACAGCGATCTACGAGCAGTACTTC.

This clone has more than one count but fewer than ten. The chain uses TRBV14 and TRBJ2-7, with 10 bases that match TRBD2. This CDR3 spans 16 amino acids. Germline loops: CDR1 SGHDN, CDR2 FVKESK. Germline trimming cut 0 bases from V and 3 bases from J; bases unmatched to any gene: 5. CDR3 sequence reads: CASSQDGASGSYEQYF. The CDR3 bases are TGTGCCAGCAGCCAAGATGGGGCTAGCGGGAGCTACGAGCAGTACTTC.

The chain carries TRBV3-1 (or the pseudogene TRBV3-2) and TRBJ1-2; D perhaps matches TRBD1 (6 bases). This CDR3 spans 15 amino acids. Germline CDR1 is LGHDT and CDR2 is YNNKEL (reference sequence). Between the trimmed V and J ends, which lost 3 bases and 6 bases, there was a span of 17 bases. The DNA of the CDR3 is TGTGCCAGCAGCCAGGAAGGGGGGGAGCGGAATGGCTACACCTTC. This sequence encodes CASSQEGGERNGYTF.

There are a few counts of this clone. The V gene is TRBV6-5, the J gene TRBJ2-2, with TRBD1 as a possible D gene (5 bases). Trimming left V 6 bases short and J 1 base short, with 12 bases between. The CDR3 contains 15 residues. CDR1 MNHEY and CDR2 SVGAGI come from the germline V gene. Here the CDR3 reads CASSDTQGNTGELFF. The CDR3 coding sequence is TGTGCCAGCAGCGACACCCAGGGGAACACCGGGGAGCTGTTTTTT.

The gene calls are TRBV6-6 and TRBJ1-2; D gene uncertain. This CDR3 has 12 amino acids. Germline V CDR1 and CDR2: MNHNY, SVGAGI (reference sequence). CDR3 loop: CATSGSSYGYTF. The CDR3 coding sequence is TGTGCGACTAGCGGATCGAGCTATGGCTACACCTTC.

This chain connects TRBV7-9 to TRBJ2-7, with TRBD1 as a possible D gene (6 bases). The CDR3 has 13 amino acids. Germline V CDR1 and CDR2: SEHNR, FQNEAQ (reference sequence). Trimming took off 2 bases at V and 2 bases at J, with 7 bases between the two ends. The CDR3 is CASSLSGAYEQYF. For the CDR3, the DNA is TGTGCCAGCAGCTTATCAGGGGCCTACGAGCAGTACTTC.

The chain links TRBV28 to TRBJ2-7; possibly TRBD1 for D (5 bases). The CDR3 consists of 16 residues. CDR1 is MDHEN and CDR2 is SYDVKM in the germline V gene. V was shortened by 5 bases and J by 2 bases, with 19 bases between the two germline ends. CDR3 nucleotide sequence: TGTGCCAGCAGTCTCTTGGACACTTACCGAACCTACGAGCAGTACTTC. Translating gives CASSLLDTYRTYEQYF.

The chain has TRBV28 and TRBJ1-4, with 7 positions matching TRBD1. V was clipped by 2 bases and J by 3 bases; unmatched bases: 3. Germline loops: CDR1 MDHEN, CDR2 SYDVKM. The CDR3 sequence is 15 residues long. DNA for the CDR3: TGTGCCAGCAGTTTACTCGGGACAGCTAATGAAAAACTGTTTTTT. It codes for CASSLLGTANEKLFF.

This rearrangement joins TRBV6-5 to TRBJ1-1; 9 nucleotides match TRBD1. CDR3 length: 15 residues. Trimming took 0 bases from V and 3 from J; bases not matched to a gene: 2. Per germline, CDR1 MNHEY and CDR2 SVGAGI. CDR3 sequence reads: CASSYSRTGDTEAFF. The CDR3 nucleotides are TGTGCCAGCAGTTACTCGAGGACAGGGGACACTGAAGCTTTCTTT.

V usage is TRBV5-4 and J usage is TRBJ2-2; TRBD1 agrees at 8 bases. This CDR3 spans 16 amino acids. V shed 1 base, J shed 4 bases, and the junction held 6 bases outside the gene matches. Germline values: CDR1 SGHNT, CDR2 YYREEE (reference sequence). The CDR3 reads CASSLQTGGSTGELFF. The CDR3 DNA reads TGTGCCAGCAGCTTGCAAACAGGGGGAAGCACCGGGGAGCTGTTTTTT.

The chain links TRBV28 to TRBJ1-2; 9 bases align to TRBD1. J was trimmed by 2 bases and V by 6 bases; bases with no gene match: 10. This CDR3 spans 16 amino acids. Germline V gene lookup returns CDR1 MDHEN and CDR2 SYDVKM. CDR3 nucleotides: TGTGCCAGCAGGTCCGGGACAGGGATCACCAACTATGGCTACACCTTC. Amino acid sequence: CASRSGTGITNYGYTF.

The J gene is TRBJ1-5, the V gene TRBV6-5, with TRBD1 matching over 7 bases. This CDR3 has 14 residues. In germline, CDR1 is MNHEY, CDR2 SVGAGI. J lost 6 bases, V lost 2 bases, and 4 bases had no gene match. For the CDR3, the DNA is TGTGCCAGCAGTTACCAGGGGGTGGGTCAGCCCCAGCATTTT. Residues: CASSYQGVGQPQHF.

The CDR3 loop reads CASSQDGRGPDTQYF. DNA for the CDR3: TGTGCCAGCAGCCAAGATGGGCGGGGCCCAGATACGCAGTATTTT. The chain uses TRBV3-1 (or the pseudogene TRBV3-2) and TRBJ2-3; the D gene is possibly TRBD2 (6 bases). Trimming left V 0 bases short and J 4 bases short, with 11 bases between. This CDR3 has 15 residues. Germline V gene data show CDR1 as LGHDT and CDR2 as YNNKEL (reference sequence).

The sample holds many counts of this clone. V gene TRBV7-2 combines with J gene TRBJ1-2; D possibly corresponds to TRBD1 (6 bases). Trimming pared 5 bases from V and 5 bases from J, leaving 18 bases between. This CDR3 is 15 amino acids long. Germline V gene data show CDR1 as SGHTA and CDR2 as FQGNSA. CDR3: CASSRPRTDRYGYTF. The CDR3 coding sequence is TGTGCCAGCAGCCGCCCCCGGACAGACCGATATGGCTACACCTTC.

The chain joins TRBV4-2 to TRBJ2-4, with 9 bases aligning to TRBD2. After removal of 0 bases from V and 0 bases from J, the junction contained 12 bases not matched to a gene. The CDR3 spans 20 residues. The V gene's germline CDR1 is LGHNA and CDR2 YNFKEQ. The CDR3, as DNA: TGTGCCAGCAGCCAAGAACGGCTAAGGACTAGCGACCTAGCCAAAAACATTCAGTACTTC. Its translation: CASSQERLRTSDLAKNIQYF.

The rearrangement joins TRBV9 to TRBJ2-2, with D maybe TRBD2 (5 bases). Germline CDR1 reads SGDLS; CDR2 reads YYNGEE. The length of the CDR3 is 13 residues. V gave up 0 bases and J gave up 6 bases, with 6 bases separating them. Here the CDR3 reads CASSVVGAGELFF. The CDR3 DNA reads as TGTGCCAGCAGCGTAGTCGGGGCCGGGGAGCTGTTTTTT.

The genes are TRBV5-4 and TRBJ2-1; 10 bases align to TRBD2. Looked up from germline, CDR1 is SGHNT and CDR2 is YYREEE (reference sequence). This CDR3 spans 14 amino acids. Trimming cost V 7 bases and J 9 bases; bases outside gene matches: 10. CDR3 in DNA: TGTGCCAGCGGAAGGGCTAGCGGGAGTGGTGAGCAGTTCTTC. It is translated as CASGRASGSGEQFF.

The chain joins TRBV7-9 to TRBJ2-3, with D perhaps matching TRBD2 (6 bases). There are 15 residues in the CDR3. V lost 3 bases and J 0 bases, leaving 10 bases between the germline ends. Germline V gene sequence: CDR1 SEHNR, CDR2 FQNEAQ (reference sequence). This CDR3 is CASSLGGFSTDTQYF. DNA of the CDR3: TGTGCCAGCAGCTTGGGAGGATTTAGCACAGATACGCAGTATTTT.

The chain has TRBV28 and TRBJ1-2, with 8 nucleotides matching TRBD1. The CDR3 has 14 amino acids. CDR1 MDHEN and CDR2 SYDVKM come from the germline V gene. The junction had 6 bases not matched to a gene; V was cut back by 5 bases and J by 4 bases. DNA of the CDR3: TGTGCCAGCAGTGGGACAGGTACCTTCTATGGCTACACCTTC. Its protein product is CASSGTGTFYGYTF.

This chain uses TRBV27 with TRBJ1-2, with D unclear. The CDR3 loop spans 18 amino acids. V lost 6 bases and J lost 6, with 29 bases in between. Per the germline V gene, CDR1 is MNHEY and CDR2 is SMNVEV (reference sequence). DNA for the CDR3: TGTGCCAGCAGCCGCGTACTCTCTCCCACCACCACTTCGCATGGCTACACCTTC. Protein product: CASSRVLSPTTTSHGYTF.

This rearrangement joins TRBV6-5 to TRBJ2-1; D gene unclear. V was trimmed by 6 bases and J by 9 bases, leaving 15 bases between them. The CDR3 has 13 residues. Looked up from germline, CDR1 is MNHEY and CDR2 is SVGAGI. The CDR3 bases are TGTGCCAGCAGCATCCTAGTGAGCCGTGAGCAGTTCTTC. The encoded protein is CASSILVSREQFF.

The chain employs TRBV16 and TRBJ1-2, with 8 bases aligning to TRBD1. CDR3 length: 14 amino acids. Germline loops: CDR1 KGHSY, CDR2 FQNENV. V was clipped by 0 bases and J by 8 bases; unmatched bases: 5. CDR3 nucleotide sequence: TGTGCCAGCAGCCAATCGTTCAGGGGGCAAGGCTACACCTTC. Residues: CASSQSFRGQGYTF.

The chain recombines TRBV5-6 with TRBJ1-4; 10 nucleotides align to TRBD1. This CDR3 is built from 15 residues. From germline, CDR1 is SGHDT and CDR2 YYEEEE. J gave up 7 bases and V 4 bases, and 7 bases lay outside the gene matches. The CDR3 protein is CASSDGQGVAEKLFF. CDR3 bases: TGTGCCAGCAGCGATGGACAGGGGGTGGCTGAAAAACTGTTTTTT.